This T cell receptor beta chain came from a study of blood T cells in healthy people across ages. The study, taken as a whole, reports: Long-lived donors exceeded aged donors in naive CD4+ cells and diversity.

The CDR3 loop spans 14 amino acids. The V and J ends lost 1 base and 8 bases respectively, with 14 bases between them. The V gene's germline CDR1 is SGHDN and CDR2 FVKESK. Sample-barcoded 5' priming and a J-beta primer mix drove a second PCR of about 6 to 12 cycles. Every cDNA was tagged by a template-switch adaptor with 12 random nucleotides. TCRdb itself ran the 5' RACE reads through MiXCR, one entry per CDR3 protein. The sample lists roughly 800,000 distinct CDR3 sequences; 58% were seen once. Investigators took around 10 milliliters of peripheral blood from every donor. Notes on this clonotype: Its antigen is not known.

Sequencing was done on a sample of blood. The TCR originated in a man aged 25 to 40 in good health. The genes are TRBV14 and TRBJ1-2; possibly TRBD1 for D (5 bases). The CDR3 nucleotides read TGTGCCAGCAGCCAAGGCCCTTTGGGGGACGGCTACACCTTC. Translating it yields CASSQGPLGDGYTF.